The 20 T cell receptor beta chains presented below share a single source sample, sequenced in a study of blood T cell repertoires in COVID-19 (dated by TCRdb to about 2020). Library prep was done by the immunoSEQ multiplex PCR assay. The source is immuneACCESS, and TCRdb retained only in-frame sequences with V and J called. Part of the clones is not carried over; for the studies checked, unresolved V genes explain less than half of this, and the remainder is unexplained. This sample comprises 200,000 to 250,000 clones, 84% of them detected only once. The ten most abundant clones make up under 2% of the sample. Sequenced: PBMCs or T cells enriched from blood (not recorded which). These receptors originate from a man in his sixties who had recovered from COVID-19.

This clone appeared once. This chain uses TRBV18 with TRBJ2-4; D may be TRBD1 (5 bases). Germline lookup yields CDR1 KGHSH and CDR2 LQKENI. Deletions cut 3 bases from V and 4 bases from J, with 13 bases between. The CDR3 sequence is 15 residues long. CDR3 bases: TGTGCCAGCTCACCTTTAGACAGTCAAAAAAACATTCAGTACTTC. This translates into CASSPLDSQKNIQYF. The full variable domain, rest sourced from reference TRBV18 and TRBJ2-4, is NAGVMQNPRHLVRRRGQEARLRCSPMKGHSHVYWYRQLPEEGLKFMVYLQKENIIDESGMPKERFSAEFPKEGPSILRIQQVVRGDSAAYFCASSPLDSQKNIQYFGAGTRLSVL.

The CDR3 region has the DNA TGTGCCAGCAGCCCTGGACAGCTTGGAAACACCATATATTTT. Protein sequence: CASSPGQLGNTIYF. This chain uses TRBV7-9 with TRBJ1-3; D possibly corresponds to TRBD1 (6 bases). The CDR3 is 14 residues long. Germline V gives CDR1 SEHNR, CDR2 FQNEAQ (reference sequence). V was shortened by 5 bases and J by 3 bases, with 11 bases between the two germline ends.

V and J are TRBV5-4 and TRBJ1-4, with 7 nucleotides matching TRBD1. Germline loops: CDR1 SGHNT, CDR2 YYREEE (reference sequence). J lost 3 bases, V lost 4 bases, and 12 bases had no gene match. The CDR3 sequence is 17 residues long. The CDR3 DNA reads TGTGCCAGCAGCAGTAGACAGGGTCGGGTATCTAATGAAAAACTGTTTTTT. Translation: CASSSRQGRVSNEKLFF. Together with reference TRBV5-4 and TRBJ1-4, the CDR3 gives the full variable domain: ETGVTQSPTHLIKTRGQQVTLRCSSQSGHNTVSWYQQALGQGPQFIFQYYREEENGRGNFPPRFSGLQFPNYSSELNVNALELDDSALYLCASSSRQGRVSNEKLFFGSGTQLSVL.

The chain carries TRBV6-5 and TRBJ1-4; D gene uncertain. Germline CDR1 MNHEY, CDR2 SVGAGI. V shed 0 bases and J shed 4 bases, with 9 bases lying between them. The CDR3 sequence is 15 residues long. The chain's CDR3 is CASSYSGRYNEKLFF. The DNA for the CDR3 is TGTGCCAGCAGTTACTCGGGGAGGTATAATGAAAAACTGTTTTTT.

This clone has a count of ten or more. This chain connects TRBV12-3 or TRBV12-4 to TRBJ1-2, with 7 bases lining up with TRBD1. V trimming: 6 bases; J trimming: 7 bases; junction bases outside the gene matches: 8. This CDR3 contains 13 residues. CDR3 sequence reads: CASSTTGSGGYTF. The CDR3 nucleotides read TGTGCCAGCAGCACGACAGGGAGCGGTGGCTACACCTTC.

This clone was seen just once. The rearrangement links TRBV9 to TRBJ2-3; the match to TRBD1 covers 7 bases. This CDR3 comprises 14 residues. J was trimmed by 1 base and V by 6 bases; bases with no gene match: 5. CDR1 and CDR2 (germline): SGDLS, YYNGEE. The CDR3: CASTRTGGTDTQYF. CDR3 nucleotides: TGTGCCAGCACCCGGACAGGCGGCACAGATACGCAGTATTTT.

The CDR3 bases are TGTGCCAGCAGCCGAAGCGGGGGAAACATTTACGAGCAGTACTTC. It is translated as CASSRSGGNIYEQYF. The chain joins TRBV13 to TRBJ2-7; TRBD2 matches 8 bases. After removal of 5 bases from V and 4 bases from J, the junction contained 10 bases not matched to a gene. Germline-derived CDR1 and CDR2 are PRHDT and FYEKMQ (reference sequence). The CDR3 totals 15 residues.

The genes are TRBV9 and TRBJ1-1; D call uncertain. Germline CDR1 reads SGDLS; CDR2 reads YYNGEE. The CDR3 is made up of 14 amino acids. The V gene lost 0 bases and the J gene lost 5 bases, with 11 bases spanning the gap. CDR3 DNA: TGTGCCAGCAGCGTAGGTGGAAGACAAACTGAAGCTTTCTTT. It codes for CASSVGGRQTEAFF.

The chain has TRBV5-1 and TRBJ2-3, with 8 bases that match TRBD1. This CDR3 spans 17 amino acids. Germline V gene lookup returns CDR1 SGHRS and CDR2 YFSETQ. With V trimmed by 0 bases and J by 2 bases, 8 bases remained unmatched. Here the CDR3 reads CASSLAGQGRVTDTQYF. The CDR3 DNA follows: TGCGCCAGCAGCTTGGCCGGACAGGGTAGAGTCACAGATACGCAGTATTTT. Variable domain in full (rest from reference TRBV5-1 and TRBJ2-3): KAGVTQTPRYLIKTRGQQVTLSCSPISGHRSVSWYQQTPGQGLQFLFEYFSETQRNKGNFPGRFSGRQFSNSRSEMNVSTLELGDSALYLCASSLAGQGRVTDTQYFGPGTRLTVL.

The V gene is TRBV6-2 or TRBV6-3, the J gene TRBJ1-5, with D maybe TRBD1 (5 bases). CDR1 MNHEY and CDR2 SVGEGT come from the germline V gene. The CDR3 has 13 residues. Trimming removed 6 bases from V and 4 bases from J, with 10 bases in between. CDR3 sequence: CASSQDRNQPQHF. Written as DNA, the CDR3 is TGTGCCAGCAGCCAAGACAGAAATCAGCCCCAGCATTTT.

The rearrangement links TRBV27 to TRBJ1-2; a possible D gene is TRBD1 (6 bases). This CDR3 contains 13 residues. V lost 3 bases, J lost 8 bases, and 13 bases lay in between. Germline V CDR1 and CDR2: MNHEY, SMNVEV (reference sequence). The CDR3 region is CASSLARGSGYTF. The CDR3 DNA reads as TGTGCCAGCAGTTTGGCCAGGGGAAGCGGCTACACCTTC.

The CDR3 nucleotides are TGCGCCAGCAGCGCCCCTAGCGGGGGCCGAGATACGCAGTATTTT. It translates to CASSAPSGGRDTQYF. The chain is built from TRBV4-3 and TRBJ2-3; 10 bases map to TRBD2. V was pared by 5 bases and J by 5 bases, with 7 bases of the junction left unmatched. The CDR3 contains 15 residues. Germline loops: CDR1 LGHNA, CDR2 YSLEER.

Ten or more counts support this clone. The chain combines TRBV18 with TRBJ1-2, with 11 bases aligning to TRBD1. Trimming removed 6 bases from V and 4 bases from J; junction bases left unmatched: 4. CDR1 is KGHSH and CDR2 is LQKENI in the germline V gene. The CDR3 length is 14 residues. CDR3 bases: TGTGCCAGCTCTCGGGACAGGGGGAGCTATGGCTACACCTTC. Translating gives CASSRDRGSYGYTF.

The V and J genes are TRBV7-9 and TRBJ1-4; TRBD1 might be the D (5 bases). CDR3 length: 15 amino acids. The ends were cut back, 5 bases at V and 5 bases at J, with 15 bases in the middle. Per the germline V gene, CDR1 is SEHNR and CDR2 is FQNEAQ (reference sequence). This chain's CDR3 is CASSPPGAGNEKLFF. The CDR3 nucleotides are TGTGCCAGCAGCCCGCCCGGGGCGGGGAATGAAAAACTGTTTTTT.

The J gene is TRBJ1-5, the V gene TRBV7-8; D is undetermined. Trimming left V 4 bases short and J 3 bases short, with 13 bases between. Germline CDR1 SGHVS, CDR2 FQNEAQ. The CDR3 loop spans 15 amino acids. CDR3 sequence reads: CASSSARGSNQPQHF. As DNA, the CDR3 is TGTGCCAGCAGCTCGGCGCGGGGATCCAATCAGCCCCAGCATTTT.

This chain joins TRBV7-2 and TRBJ1-2; 8 bases line up with TRBD1. V lost 3 bases to trimming and J lost 3 bases; unmatched junction nucleotides: 0. Germline CDR1 and CDR2: SGHTA and FQGNSA. The length of the CDR3 is 13 residues. DNA for the CDR3: TGTGCCAGCAGCTTGGGACAGGACTATGGCTACACCTTC. Translating gives CASSLGQDYGYTF.

The chain carries TRBV15 and TRBJ1-1; D ambiguous. Per germline, CDR1 LNHNV and CDR2 YYDKDF (reference sequence). CDR3 length equals 12 residues. Trimming shortened V by 6 bases and J by 10 bases, and 15 bases separated the two germline ends. CDR3 nucleotides: TGTGCCACCAGGAGGGATTCTGGTGGAGCTTTCTTT. Translation: CATRRDSGGAFF. The full variable domain, with the rest looked up from reference TRBV15 and TRBJ1-1, is DAMVIQNPRYQVTQFGKPVTLSCSQTLNHNVMYWYQQKSSQAPKLLFHYYDKDFNNEADTPDNFQSRRPNTSFCFLDIRSPGLGDTAMYLCATRRDSGGAFFGQGTRLTVV.

This sequence joins TRBV24-1 and TRBJ2-2; 8 positions agree with TRBD1. The CDR3 runs 16 residues. V shed 1 base, J shed 3 bases, and the junction held 3 bases outside the gene matches. The germline CDR1 and CDR2 sequences are KGHDR and SFDVKD. The CDR3 spells CATSDLGGQDTGELFF. The CDR3 DNA follows: TGTGCCACCAGTGATTTAGGGGGACAGGACACCGGGGAGCTGTTTTTT.

The chain links TRBV5-5 to TRBJ1-1, with D unclear. The ends were cut back, 2 bases at V and 0 bases at J, with 11 bases in the middle. Germline V gives CDR1 SGHKS, CDR2 YYEKEE (reference sequence). The length of the CDR3 is 15 residues. The CDR3 bases are TGTGCCAGCAGCTTTAGTCCGACAATGAACACTGAAGCTTTCTTT. Translated, it gives CASSFSPTMNTEAFF. The variable domain in full, with the rest retrieved from reference TRBV5-5 and TRBJ1-1, is DAGVTQSPTHLIKTRGQQVTLRCSPISGHKSVSWYQQVLGQGPQFIFQYYEKEERGRGNFPDRFSARQFPNYSSELNVNALLLGDSALYLCASSFSPTMNTEAFFGQGTRLTVV.

J is TRBJ2-7 and V is TRBV18, with 9 bases that match TRBD1. Unmatched junction bases numbered 13, after V lost 3 bases and J lost 7 bases. The germline V gene has CDR1 KGHSH and CDR2 LQKENI. The CDR3 is made up of 16 amino acids. The CDR3, as DNA: TGTGCCAGCTCACCCCCTCTGCGGGACAGGGCGCCGGAGCAGTACTTC. Protein sequence: CASSPPLRDRAPEQYF.